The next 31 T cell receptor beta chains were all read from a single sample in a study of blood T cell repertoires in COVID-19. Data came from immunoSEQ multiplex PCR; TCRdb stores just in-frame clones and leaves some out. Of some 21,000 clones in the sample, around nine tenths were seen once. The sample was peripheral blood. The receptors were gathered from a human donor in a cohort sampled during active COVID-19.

CDR3 nucleotides: TGTGCCAGCAGTTACGGTGGGGGGGAGCAGTACTTC. Translation gives CASSYGGGEQYF. This chain joins TRBV6-5 and TRBJ2-7; maybe TRBD2 (6 bases). Germline V gives CDR1 MNHEY, CDR2 SVGAGI. The CDR3 contains 12 residues. V was clipped by 2 bases and J by 7 bases, with 9 bases between them.

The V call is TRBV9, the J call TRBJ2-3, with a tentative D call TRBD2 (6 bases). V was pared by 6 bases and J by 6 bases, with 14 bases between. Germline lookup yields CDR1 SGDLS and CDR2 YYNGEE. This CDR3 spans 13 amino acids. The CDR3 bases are TGTGCCAGCACCACTAGCTTGTCGGATACGCAGTATTTT. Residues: CASTTSLSDTQYF.

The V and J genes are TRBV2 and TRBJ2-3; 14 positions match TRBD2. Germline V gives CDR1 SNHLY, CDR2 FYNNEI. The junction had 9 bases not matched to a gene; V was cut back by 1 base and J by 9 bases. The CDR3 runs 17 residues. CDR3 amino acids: CASSEGLAGGREITQYF. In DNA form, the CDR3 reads TGTGCCAGCAGTGAAGGACTAGCGGGGGGGCGGGAAATAACGCAGTATTTT.

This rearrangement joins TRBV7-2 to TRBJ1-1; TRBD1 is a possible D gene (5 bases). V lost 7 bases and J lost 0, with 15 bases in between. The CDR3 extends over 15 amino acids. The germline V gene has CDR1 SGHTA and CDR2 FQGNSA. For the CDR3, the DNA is TGTGCCAGCACCTCAGGGATCGGTATGAACACTGAAGCTTTCTTT. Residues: CASTSGIGMNTEAFF.

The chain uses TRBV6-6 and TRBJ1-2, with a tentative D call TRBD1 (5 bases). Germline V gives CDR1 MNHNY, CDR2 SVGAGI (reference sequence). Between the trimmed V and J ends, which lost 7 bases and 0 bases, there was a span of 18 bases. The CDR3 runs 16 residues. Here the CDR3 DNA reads TGTGCCAGCACCCCGGACAAAAGATCAGCTAACTATGGCTACACCTTC. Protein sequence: CASTPDKRSANYGYTF.

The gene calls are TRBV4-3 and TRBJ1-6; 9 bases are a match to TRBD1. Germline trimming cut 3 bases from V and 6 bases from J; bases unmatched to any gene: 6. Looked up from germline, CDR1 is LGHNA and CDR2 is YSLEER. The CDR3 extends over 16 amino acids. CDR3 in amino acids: CASSQGQGVLNSPLHF. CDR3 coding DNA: TGCGCCAGCAGCCAGGGACAGGGCGTCCTTAATTCACCCCTCCACTTT.

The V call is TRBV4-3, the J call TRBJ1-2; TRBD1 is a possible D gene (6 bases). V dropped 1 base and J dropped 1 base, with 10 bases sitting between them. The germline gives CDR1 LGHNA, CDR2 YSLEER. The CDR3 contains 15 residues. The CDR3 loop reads CASSQGEGHNYGYTF. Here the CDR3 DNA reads TGCGCCAGCAGCCAAGGGGAGGGACATAACTATGGCTACACCTTC.

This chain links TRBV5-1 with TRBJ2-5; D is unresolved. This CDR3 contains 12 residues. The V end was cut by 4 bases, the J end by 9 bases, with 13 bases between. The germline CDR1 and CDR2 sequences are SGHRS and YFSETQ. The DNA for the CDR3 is TGCGCCAGCAGCCTAAAAGCCCCCGCCCAGTACTTC. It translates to CASSLKAPAQYF.

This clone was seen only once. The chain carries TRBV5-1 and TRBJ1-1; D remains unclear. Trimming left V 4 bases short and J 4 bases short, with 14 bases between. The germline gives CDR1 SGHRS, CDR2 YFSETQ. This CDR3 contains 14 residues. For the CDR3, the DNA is TGCGCCAGCAGCCCCGGATCAGGATCCACTGAAGCTTTCTTT. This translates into CASSPGSGSTEAFF.

CDR3 residues: CASSQESSRGFDEQYF. CDR3 DNA sequence: TGCGCCAGCAGCCAAGAGAGTTCAAGAGGGTTCGACGAGCAGTACTTC. The chain carries TRBV4-3 and TRBJ2-7; maybe TRBD2 (5 bases). There are 16 residues in the CDR3. Germline-derived CDR1 and CDR2 are LGHNA and YSLEER. V was cut by 0 bases and J by 5 bases, with 17 bases left in between.

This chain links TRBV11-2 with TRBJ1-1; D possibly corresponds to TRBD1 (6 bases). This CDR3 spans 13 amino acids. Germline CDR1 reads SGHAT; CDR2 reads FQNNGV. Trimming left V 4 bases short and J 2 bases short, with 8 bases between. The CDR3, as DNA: TGTGCCAGCAGCTCGACAGGTAACACTGAAGCTTTCTTT. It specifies CASSSTGNTEAFF.

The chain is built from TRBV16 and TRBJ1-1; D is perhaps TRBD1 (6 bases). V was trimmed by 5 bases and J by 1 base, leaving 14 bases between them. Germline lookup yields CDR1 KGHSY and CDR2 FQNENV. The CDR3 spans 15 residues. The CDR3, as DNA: TGTGCCAGCAGCTCGCCAGGGGACGGGAACACTGAAGCTTTCTTT. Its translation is CASSSPGDGNTEAFF.

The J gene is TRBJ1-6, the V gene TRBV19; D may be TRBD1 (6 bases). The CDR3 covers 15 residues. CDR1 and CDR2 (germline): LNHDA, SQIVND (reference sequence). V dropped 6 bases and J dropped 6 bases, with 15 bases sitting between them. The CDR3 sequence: CASSPAAQGNSPLHF. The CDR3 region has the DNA TGTGCCAGTAGCCCCGCAGCACAGGGTAATTCACCCCTCCACTTT.

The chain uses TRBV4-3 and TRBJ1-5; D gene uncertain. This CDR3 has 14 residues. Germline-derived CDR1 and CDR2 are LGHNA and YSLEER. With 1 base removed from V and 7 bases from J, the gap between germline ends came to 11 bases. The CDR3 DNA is TGCGCCAGCAGCCAAGGGCGGAGCGGACAGCCCCAGCATTTT. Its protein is CASSQGRSGQPQHF.

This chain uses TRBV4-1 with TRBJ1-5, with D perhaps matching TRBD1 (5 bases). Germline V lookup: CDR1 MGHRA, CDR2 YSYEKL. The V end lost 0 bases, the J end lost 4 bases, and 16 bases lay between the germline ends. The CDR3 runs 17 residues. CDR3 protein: CASSQDLPGLRNQPQHF. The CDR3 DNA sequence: TGCGCCAGCAGCCAAGATCTCCCGGGACTGCGTAATCAGCCCCAGCATTTT.

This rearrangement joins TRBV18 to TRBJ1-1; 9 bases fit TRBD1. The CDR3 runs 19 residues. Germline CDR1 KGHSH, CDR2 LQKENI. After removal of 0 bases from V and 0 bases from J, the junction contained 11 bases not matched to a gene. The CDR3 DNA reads TGTGCCAGCTCACCACCTTTGTTGGGACAGGGCCCATTGAACACTGAAGCTTTCTTT. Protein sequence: CASSPPLLGQGPLNTEAFF.

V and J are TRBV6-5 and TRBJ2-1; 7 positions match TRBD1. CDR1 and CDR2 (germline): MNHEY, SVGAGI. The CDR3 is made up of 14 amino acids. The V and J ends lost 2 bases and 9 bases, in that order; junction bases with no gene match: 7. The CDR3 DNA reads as TGTGCCAGCAGTTACAGTGAGGGGGCGGGTGAGCAGTTCTTC. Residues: CASSYSEGAGEQFF.

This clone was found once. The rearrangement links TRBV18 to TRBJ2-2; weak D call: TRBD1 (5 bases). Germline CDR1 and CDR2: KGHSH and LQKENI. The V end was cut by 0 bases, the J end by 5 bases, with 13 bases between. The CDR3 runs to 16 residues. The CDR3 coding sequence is TGTGCCAGCTCACCACCAGGGGCTAGTGGGACCGGGGAGCTGTTTTTT. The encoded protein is CASSPPGASGTGELFF.

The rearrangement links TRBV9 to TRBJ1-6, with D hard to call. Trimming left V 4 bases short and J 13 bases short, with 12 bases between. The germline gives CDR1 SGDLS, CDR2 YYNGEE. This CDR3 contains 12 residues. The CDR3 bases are TGTGCCAGCAGCCGGCCGGGTGGCCCCCTCCACTTT. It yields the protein CASSRPGGPLHF.

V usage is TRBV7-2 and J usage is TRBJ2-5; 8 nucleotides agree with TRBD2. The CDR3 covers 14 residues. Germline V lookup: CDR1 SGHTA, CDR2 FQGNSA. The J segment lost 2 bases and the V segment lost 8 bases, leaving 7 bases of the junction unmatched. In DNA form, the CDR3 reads TGTGCCAGCGCTCGGGGGGGCTGGCAAGAGACCCAGTACTTC. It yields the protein CASARGGWQETQYF.

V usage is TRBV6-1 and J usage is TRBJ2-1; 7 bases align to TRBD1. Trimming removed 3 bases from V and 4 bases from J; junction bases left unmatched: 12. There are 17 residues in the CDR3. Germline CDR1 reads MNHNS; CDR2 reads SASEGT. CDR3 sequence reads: CASSDRPGTASYNEQFF. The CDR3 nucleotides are TGTGCCAGCAGTGACCGCCCCGGGACAGCCAGTTACAATGAGCAGTTCTTC.

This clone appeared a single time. CDR3 in amino acids: CASSLTDNRGLGYTF. The CDR3 DNA sequence: TGTGCCAGCTCCCTGACAGACAATAGGGGTCTAGGCTACACCTTC. The chain recombines TRBV18 with TRBJ1-2, with TRBD1 as a possible D gene (5 bases). CDR3 length: 15 amino acids. Germline CDR1 is KGHSH and CDR2 is LQKENI. Trimming left V 6 bases short and J 8 bases short, with 22 bases between.

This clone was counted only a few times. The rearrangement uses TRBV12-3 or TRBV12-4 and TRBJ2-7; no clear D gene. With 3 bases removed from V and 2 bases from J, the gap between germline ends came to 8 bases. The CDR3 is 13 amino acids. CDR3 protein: CASSLGIAYEQYF. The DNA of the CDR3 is TGTGCCAGCAGTTTGGGCATCGCCTACGAGCAGTACTTC.

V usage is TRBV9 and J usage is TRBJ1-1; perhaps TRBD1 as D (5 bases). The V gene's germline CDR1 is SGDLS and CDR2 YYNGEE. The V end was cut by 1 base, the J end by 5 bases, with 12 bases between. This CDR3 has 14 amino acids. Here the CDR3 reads CASSVRGGGTEAFF. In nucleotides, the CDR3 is TGTGCCAGCAGCGTAAGAGGTGGGGGGACTGAAGCTTTCTTT.

CDR3 residues: CASSSGPGTDTQYF. Here the CDR3 DNA reads TGCGCCAGCAGCTCTGGGCCCGGAACAGATACGCAGTATTTT. This chain uses TRBV5-1 with TRBJ2-3; no clear D gene. The CDR3 runs to 14 residues. V was clipped by 3 bases and J by 3 bases, with 11 bases between them. Germline CDR1 reads SGHRS; CDR2 reads YFSETQ.

CDR3 nucleotide sequence: TGTGCCAGCAGTTCCAGGGTCTACAATGAGCAGTTCTTC. Translating it yields CASSSRVYNEQFF. The chain is built from TRBV28 and TRBJ2-1; a weak D match, TRBD1 (5 bases). CDR1 is MDHEN, CDR2 SYDVKM, per germline. The CDR3 length is 13 residues. V lost 4 bases, J lost 3 bases, and 7 bases lay in between.

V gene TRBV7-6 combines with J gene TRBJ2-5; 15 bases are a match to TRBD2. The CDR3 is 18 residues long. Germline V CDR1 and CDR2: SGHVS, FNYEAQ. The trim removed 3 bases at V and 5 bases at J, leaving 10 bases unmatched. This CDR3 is CASSFIAWTSGGAETQYF. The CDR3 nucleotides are TGTGCCAGCAGCTTCATAGCCTGGACTAGCGGGGGGGCGGAGACCCAGTACTTC.

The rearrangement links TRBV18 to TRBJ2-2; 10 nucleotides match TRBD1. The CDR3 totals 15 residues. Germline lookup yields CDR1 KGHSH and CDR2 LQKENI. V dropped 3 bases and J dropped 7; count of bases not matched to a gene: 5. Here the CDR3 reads CASSPDRGPDGELFF. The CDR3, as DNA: TGTGCCAGCTCACCCGACAGGGGGCCGGACGGGGAGCTGTTTTTT.

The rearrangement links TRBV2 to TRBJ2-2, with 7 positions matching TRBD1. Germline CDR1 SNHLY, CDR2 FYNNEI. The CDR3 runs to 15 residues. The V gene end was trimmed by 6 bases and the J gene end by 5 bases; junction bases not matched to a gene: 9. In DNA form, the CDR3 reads TGTGCCAGCAGGCGACAGGGTAGAAAAACCGGGGAGCTGTTTTTT. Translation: CASRRQGRKTGELFF.

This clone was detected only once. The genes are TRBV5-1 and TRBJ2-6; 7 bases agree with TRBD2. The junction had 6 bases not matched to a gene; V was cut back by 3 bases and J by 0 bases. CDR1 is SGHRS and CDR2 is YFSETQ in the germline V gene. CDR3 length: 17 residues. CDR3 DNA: TGCGCCAGCAGCTCCTGGGGGGGTAGCTCTGGGGCCAACGTCCTGACTTTC. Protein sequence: CASSSWGGSSGANVLTF.

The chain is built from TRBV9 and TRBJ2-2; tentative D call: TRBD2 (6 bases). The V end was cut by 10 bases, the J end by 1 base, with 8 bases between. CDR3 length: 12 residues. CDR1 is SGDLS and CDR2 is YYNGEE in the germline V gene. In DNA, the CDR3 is TGTGCCGGGGGAGGGAACACCGGGGAGCTGTTTTTT. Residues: CAGGGNTGELFF.